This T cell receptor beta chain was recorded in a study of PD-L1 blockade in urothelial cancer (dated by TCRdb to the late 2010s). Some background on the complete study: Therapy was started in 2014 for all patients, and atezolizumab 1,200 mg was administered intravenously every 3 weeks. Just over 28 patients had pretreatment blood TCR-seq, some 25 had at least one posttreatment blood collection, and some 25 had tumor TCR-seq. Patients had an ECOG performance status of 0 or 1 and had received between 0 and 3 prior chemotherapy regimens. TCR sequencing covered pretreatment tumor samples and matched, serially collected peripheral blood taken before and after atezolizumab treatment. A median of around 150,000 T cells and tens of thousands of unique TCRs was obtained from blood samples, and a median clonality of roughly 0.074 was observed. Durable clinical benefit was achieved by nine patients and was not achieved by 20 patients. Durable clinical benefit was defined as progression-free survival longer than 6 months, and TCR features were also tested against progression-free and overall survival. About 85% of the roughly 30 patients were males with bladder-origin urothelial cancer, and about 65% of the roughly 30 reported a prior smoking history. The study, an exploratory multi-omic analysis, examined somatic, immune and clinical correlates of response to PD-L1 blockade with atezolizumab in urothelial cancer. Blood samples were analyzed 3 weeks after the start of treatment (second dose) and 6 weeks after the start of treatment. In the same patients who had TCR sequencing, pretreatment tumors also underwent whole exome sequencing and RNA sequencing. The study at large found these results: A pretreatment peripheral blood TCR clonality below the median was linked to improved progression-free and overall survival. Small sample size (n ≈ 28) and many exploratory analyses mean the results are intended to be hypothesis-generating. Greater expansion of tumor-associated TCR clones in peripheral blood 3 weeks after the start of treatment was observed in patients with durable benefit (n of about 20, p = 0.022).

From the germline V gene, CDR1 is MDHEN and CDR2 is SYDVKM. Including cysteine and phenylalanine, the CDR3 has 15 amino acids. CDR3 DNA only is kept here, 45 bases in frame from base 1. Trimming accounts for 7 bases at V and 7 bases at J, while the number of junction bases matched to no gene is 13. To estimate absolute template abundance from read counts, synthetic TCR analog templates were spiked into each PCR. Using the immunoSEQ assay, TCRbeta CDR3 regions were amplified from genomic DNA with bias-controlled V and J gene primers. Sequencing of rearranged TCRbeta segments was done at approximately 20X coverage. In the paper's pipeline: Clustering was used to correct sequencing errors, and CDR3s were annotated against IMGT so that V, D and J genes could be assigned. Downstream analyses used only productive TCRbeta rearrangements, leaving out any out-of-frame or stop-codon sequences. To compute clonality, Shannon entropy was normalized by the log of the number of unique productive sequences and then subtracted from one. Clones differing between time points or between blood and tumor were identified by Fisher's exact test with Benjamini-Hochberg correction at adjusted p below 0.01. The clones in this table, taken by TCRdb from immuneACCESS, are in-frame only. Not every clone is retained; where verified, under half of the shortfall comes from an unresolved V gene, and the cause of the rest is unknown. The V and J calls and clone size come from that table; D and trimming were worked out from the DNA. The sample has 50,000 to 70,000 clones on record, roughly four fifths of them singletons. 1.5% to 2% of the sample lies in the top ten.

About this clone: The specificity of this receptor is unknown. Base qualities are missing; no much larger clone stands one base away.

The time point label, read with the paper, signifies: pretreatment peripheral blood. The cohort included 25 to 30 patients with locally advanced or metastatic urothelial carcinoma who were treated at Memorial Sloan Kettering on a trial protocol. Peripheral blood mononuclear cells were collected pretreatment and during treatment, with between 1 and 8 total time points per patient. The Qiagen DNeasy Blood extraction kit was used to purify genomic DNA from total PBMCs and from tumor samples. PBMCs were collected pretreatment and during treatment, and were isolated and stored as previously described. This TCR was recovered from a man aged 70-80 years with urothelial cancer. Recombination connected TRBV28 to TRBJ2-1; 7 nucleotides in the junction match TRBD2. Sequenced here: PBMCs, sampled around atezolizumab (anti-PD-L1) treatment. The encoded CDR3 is CASILQPGGGNEQFF. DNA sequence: TGTGCCAGCATTCTTCAACCGGGGGGAGGGAATGAGCAGTTCTTC.